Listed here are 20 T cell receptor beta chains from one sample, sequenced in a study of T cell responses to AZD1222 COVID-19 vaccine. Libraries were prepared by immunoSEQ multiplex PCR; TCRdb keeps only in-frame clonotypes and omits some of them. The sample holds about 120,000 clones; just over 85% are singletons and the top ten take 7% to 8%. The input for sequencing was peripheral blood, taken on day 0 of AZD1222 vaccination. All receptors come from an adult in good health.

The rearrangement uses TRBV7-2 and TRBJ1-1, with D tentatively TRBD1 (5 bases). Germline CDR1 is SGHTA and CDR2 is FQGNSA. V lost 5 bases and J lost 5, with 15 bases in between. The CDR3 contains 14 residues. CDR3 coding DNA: TGTGCCAGCAGCATGACGGGGGGAGGAACTGAAGCTTTCTTT. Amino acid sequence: CASSMTGGGTEAFF.

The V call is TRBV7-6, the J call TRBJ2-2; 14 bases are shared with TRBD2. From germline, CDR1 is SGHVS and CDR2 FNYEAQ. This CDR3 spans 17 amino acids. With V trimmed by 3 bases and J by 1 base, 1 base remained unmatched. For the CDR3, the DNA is TGTGCCAGCAGCTTTGGGACTAGCGGGAGGAACACCGGGGAGCTGTTTTTT. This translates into CASSFGTSGRNTGELFF.

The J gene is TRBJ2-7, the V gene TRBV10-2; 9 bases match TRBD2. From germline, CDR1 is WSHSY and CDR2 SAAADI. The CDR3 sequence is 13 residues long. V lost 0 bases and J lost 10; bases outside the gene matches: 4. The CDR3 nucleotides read TGCGCCAGCAGTGAGTCGGGACTAGCTAATCAGTACTTC. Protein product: CASSESGLANQYF.

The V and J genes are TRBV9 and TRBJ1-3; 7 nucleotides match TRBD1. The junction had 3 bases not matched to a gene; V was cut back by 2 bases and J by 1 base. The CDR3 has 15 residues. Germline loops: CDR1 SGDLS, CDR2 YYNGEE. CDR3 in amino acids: CASSVGTASGNTIYF. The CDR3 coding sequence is TGTGCCAGCAGCGTTGGGACAGCTTCTGGAAACACCATATATTTT.

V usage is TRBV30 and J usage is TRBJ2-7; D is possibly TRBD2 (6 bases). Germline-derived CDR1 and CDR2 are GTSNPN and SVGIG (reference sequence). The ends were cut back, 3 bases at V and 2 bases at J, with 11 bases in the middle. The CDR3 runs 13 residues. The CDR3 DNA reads TGTGCCTGGAGGGGGGGACCGGCCTACGAGCAGTACTTC. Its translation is CAWRGGPAYEQYF.

The chain's CDR3 is CASSYSSRGGDNEQFF. The CDR3 coding sequence is TGTGCCAGCAGTTACTCGTCCCGCGGGGGAGACAATGAGCAGTTCTTC. V is TRBV6-2 or TRBV6-3 and J is TRBJ2-1, with 7 bases aligning to TRBD2. Per germline, CDR1 MNHEY and CDR2 SVGEGT. V gave up 0 bases and J gave up 5 bases; unmatched junction bases: 7. CDR3 length equals 16 residues.

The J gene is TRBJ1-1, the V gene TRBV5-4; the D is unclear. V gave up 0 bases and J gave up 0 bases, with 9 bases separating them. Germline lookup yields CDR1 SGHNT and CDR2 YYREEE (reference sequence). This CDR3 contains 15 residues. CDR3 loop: CASSLDAGMNTEAFF. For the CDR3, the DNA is TGTGCCAGCAGCTTGGACGCAGGCATGAACACTGAAGCTTTCTTT.

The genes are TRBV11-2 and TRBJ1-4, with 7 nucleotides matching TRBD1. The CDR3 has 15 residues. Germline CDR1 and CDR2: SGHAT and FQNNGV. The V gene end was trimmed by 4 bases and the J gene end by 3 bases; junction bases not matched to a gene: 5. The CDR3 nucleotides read TGTGCCAGCAGCTCGACAGGGCGGGCTAATGAAAAACTGTTTTTT. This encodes CASSSTGRANEKLFF.

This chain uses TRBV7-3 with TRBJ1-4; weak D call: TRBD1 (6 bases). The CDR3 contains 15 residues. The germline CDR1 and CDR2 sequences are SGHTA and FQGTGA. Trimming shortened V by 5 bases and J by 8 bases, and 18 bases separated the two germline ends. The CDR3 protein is CASSQRGASGEKLFF. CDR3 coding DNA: TGTGCCAGCAGCCAACGGGGGGCGTCTGGAGAAAAACTGTTTTTT.

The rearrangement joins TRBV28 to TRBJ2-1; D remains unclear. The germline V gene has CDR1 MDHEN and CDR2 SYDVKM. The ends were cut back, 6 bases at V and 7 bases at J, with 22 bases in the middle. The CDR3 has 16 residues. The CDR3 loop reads CASSRSTSSYGNEQFF. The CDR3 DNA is TGTGCCAGCAGCCGGAGTACGAGCTCCTACGGGAATGAGCAGTTCTTC.

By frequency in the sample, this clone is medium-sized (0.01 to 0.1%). The CDR3: CASSQTYGSYEQYF. In nucleotides, the CDR3 is TGTGCCAGCAGCCAAACGTACGGATCCTACGAGCAGTACTTC. The chain combines TRBV3-1 (or the pseudogene TRBV3-2) with TRBJ2-7; D remains unclear. The germline V gene encodes CDR1 LGHDT and CDR2 YNNKEL (reference sequence). Trimming took 2 bases from V and 1 from J, leaving 9 bases between them. The CDR3 is made up of 14 amino acids.

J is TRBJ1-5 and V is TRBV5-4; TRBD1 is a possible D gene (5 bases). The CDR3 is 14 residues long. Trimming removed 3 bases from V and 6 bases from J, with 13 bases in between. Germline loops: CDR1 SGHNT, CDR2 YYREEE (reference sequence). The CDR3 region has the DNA TGTGCCAGCAGCTCAGGGCAGGGAAGTCAGCCCCAGCATTTT. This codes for CASSSGQGSQPQHF.

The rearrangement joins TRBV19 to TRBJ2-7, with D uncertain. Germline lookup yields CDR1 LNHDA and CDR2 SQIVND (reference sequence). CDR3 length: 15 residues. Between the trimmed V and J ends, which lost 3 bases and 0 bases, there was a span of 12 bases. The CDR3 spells CASSIKAVSSYEQYF. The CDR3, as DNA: TGTGCCAGTAGTATCAAGGCGGTCAGCTCCTACGAGCAGTACTTC.

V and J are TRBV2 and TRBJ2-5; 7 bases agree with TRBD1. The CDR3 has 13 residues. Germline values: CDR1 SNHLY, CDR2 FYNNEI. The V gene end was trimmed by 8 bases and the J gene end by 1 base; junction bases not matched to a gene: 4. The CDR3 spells CASGDSLQETQYF. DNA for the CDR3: TGTGCCAGCGGGGACAGTCTCCAAGAGACCCAGTACTTC.

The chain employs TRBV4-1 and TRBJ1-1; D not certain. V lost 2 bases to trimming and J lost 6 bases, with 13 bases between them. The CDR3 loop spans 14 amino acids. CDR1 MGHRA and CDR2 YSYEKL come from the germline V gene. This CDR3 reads CASSQSYGRAEAFF. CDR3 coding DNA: TGCGCCAGCAGCCAATCTTACGGGCGAGCTGAAGCTTTCTTT.

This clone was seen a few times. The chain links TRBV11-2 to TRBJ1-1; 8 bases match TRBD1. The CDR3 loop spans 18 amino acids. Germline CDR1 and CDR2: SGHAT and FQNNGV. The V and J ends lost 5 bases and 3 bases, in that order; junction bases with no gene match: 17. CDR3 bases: TGTGCCAGCAGCCCGATGGACAGGGTCATGTGGGGGGACACTGAAGCTTTCTTT. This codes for CASSPMDRVMWGDTEAFF.

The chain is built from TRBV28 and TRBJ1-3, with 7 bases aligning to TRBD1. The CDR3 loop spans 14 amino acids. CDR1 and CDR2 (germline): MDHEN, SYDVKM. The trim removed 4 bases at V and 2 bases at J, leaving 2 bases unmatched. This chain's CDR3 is CASSYGTAGNTIYF. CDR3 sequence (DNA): TGTGCCAGCAGTTACGGGACAGCTGGAAACACCATATATTTT.

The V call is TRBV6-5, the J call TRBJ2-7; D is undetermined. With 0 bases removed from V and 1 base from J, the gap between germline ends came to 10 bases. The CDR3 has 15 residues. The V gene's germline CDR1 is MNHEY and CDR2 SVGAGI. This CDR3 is CASSYSTVQSYEQYF. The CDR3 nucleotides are TGTGCCAGCAGTTACTCGACTGTCCAGTCCTACGAGCAGTACTTC.

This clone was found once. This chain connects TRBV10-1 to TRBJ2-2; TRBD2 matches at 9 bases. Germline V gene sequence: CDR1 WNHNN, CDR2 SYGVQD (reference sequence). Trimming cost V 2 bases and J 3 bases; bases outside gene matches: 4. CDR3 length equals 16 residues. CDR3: CASSEIAGGYTGELFF. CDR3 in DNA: TGCGCCAGCAGTGAGATTGCGGGGGGGTACACCGGGGAGCTGTTTTTT.

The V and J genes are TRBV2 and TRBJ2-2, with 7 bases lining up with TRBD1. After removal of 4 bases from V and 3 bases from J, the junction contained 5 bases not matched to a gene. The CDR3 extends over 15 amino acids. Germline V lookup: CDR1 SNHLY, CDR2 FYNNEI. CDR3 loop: CASSAFGQDTGELFF. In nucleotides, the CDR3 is TGTGCCAGCAGTGCCTTTGGACAGGACACCGGGGAGCTGTTTTTT.